This TCR beta chain was recorded in a study of blood T cell repertoires in COVID-19. Study in general: The United States, Italy and Spain supplied acute and convalescent COVID-19 samples.

Trimming removed 4 bases from V and 5 bases from J, with 15 bases in between. Germline V CDR1 and CDR2: SGHDT, YYEEEE. The CDR3 consists of 15 residues. As originally analysed: Reference gene primer amplification yielded estimated nucleated cell counts. Sequencing used immunoSEQ multiplex PCR; TCRdb keeps in-frame clones, though not all of them. V and J calls plus clone size are reproduced from that table; the DNA served to infer D and trimming. The sample lists about 68,000 clones, 80% to 90% occurring once. Enrollment of patients from Seattle took place during active infection, with longitudinal follow-up.

The chain links TRBV5-6 to TRBJ1-4; D gene ambiguous. Sequences were obtained from peripheral blood. The TCR originated in a man older than 75 with COVID-19, enrolled during active disease. The CDR3: CASSGRMGGNEKLFF. CDR3 DNA sequence: TGTGCCAGCAGCGGACGGATGGGAGGCAATGAAAAACTGTTTTTT.